This is a list of T cell receptor beta chains from one sample in a study of T cell repertoires in cytomegalovirus infection. One entry per CDR3 protein, called by TCRdb with MiXCR from the reads. The sample has 680,000 or so distinct CDR3 sequences, around a third seen once. The antigens of these receptors remain unknown. The sample in question was cultured PBMCs, obtained from culture after CMV antigen stimulation. These receptors were taken from a human donor in good health (CMV status not recorded). Some clones in this sample may be carry-over from other donors' samples. The CDR3 runs from the conserved cysteine through the conserved F or W. A D gene is named only where the DNA matches it firmly. A clone size is listed for some rows: how often the clone was seen (once, few, many), or a class if it is expanded.

>few|.|TRBV7-9|TRBJ2-3
CASVQHGTQDTQYF
TGTGCCAGCGTCCAACACGGGACCCAAGATACGCAGTATTTT
>.|.|TRBV3-1|TRBJ1-4
CASRRQGDEKLFF
TGTGCCAGCCGCCGCCAGGGAGATGAAAAACTGTTTTTT
>.|.|TRBV5-1|TRBJ1-6
CASSTEPGTPIPPLHF
TGCGCCAGCAGCACGGAACCCGGGACACCCATTCCACCCCTCCACTTT
>few|TRBD2|TRBV12-3/TRBV12-4|TRBJ2-1
CASSRMGGGSGINEQFF
TGTGCCAGCAGCCGTATGGGCGGCGGGAGCGGGATCAATGAGCAGTTCTTC
>few|.|TRBV5-5|TRBJ1-3
CASSVEGTSGNTIYF
TGTGCCAGCAGCGTGGAGGGAACTTCTGGAAACACCATATATTTT
>.|.|TRBV7-2|TRBJ2-1
CASSLTLGGGLIWNEQFF
TGTGCCAGCAGCTTAACTCTAGGGGGGGGGTTAATTTGGAATGAGCAGTTCTTC
>few|.|TRBV7-6|TRBJ2-5
CASSPAGRNSYQETQYF
TGTGCCAGCAGCCCCGCGGGGCGGAATTCTTACCAAGAGACCCAGTACTTC
>few|.|TRBV2|TRBJ1-1
CASSVRGPNTEAFF
TGTGCCAGCAGCGTCAGGGGTCCGAACACTGAAGCTTTCTTT
>.|TRBD1|TRBV12-3/TRBV12-4|TRBJ2-7
CASSWTGVSYEQYF
TGTGCCAGCAGTTGGACAGGGGTGTCCTACGAGCAGTACTTC
>few|.|TRBV7-9|TRBJ2-5
CASSTQQETQYF
TGTGCCAGCAGCACGCAGCAAGAGACCCAGTACTTC
>.|.|TRBV5-1|TRBJ2-5
CASSLGLTAQETQYF
TGCGCCAGCAGCTTGGGGCTGACTGCCCAAGAGACCCAGTACTTC
>many|TRBD2|TRBV7-2|TRBJ2-5
CASSSMTGGQETQYF
TGTGCCAGCAGCTCAATGACGGGAGGACAAGAGACCCAGTACTTC
>.|.|TRBV7-2|TRBJ2-1
CASSLVWTDNEQFF
TGTGCCAGCAGCTTAGTTTGGACTGACAATGAGCAGTTCTTC
>.|.|TRBV19|TRBJ2-4
CASSALGLRGKNIQYF
TGTGCCAGTAGTGCCCTGGGACTCCGAGGTAAAAACATTCAGTACTTC
>.|TRBD2|TRBV19|TRBJ2-1
CASRLKREGYNEQFF
TGTGCCAGTAGATTGAAGCGGGAGGGGTACAATGAGCAGTTCTTC
>.|.|TRBV7-6|TRBJ1-3
CASSETGISGNTIYF
TGTGCCAGTTCTGAAACAGGAATCTCTGGAAACACCATATATTTT
>few|TRBD1|TRBV7-2|TRBJ2-2
CASSFGDRGTGELFF
TGTGCCAGCAGCTTTGGGGACAGGGGAACCGGGGAGCTGTTTTTT
>many|.|TRBV12-3/TRBV12-4|TRBJ2-5
CASRQGQETQYF
TGTGCCAGCAGGCAGGGGCAAGAGACCCAGTACTTC
>few|TRBD1|TRBV4-1|TRBJ2-7
CASSQVLGQGLYEQYF
TGCGCCAGCAGCCAAGTCTTGGGACAGGGGTTGTACGAGCAGTACTTC
>few|.|TRBV11-2|TRBJ2-5
CASSQGVVGSEETQYF
TGTGCCAGCAGCCAAGGCGTAGTGGGGAGCGAGGAGACCCAGTACTTC
>.|TRBD2|TRBV14|TRBJ2-1
CASSQEIGRKHYNEQFF
TGTGCCAGCAGCCAAGAGATCGGGAGGAAACACTACAATGAGCAGTTCTTC
>.|.|TRBV7-2|TRBJ2-7
CASSLEHYEQYF
TGTGCCAGCAGCTTGGAACATTACGAGCAGTACTTC
>few|TRBD2|TRBV6-2/TRBV6-3|TRBJ2-2
CASSYAGGPTGELFF
TGTGCCAGCAGTTACGCGGGAGGGCCCACCGGGGAGCTGTTTTTT
>.|.|TRBV6-2/TRBV6-3|TRBJ2-2
CASNTEANTGELFF
TGTGCCAGCAACACAGAGGCGAACACCGGGGAGCTGTTTTTT
>.|.|TRBV6-6|TRBJ1-2
CASTPGEGGGYTF
TGTGCCAGCACCCCGGGGGAGGGCGGCGGCTACACCTTC
>.|.|TRBV7-6|TRBJ2-5
CASSQLAQETQYF
TGTGCCAGCAGCCAACTCGCCCAAGAGACCCAGTACTTC
>.|.|TRBV20-1|TRBJ1-6
CSARRGNNNSPLHF
TGCAGTGCCCGGAGGGGAAATAATAATTCACCCCTCCACTTT
>few|.|TRBV7-9|TRBJ1-3
CASSPGHDSGNTIYF
TGTGCCAGCAGCCCGGGACACGACTCTGGAAACACCATATATTTT
>.|TRBD1|TRBV19|TRBJ1-5
CASTTTGGGQPQHF
TGTGCCAGTACTACGACAGGGGGAGGCCAGCCCCAGCATTTT
>few|.|TRBV4-1|TRBJ2-7
CASSQDRRSGEQYF
TGCGCCAGCAGCCAAGACAGACGGTCGGGCGAGCAGTACTTC